Detailed here is one TCR beta chain. Its antigen is undetermined. This sample was taken from a study of response to subunit inactivated influenza vaccine. Study-level points and caveats: The authors put forward the suggestion that each seasonal influenza vaccination may bring in only a limited number of new T cells.

TCRdb reprocessed the RT-PCR reads via MiXCR and lists one record per CDR3 protein. The sample records roughly 700,000 distinct CDR3 sequences, about a sixth being singletons. The CDR3 contains 13 residues. CDR1 is SNHLY, CDR2 FYNNEI, per germline. Trimming removed 4 bases at V and 11 bases at J, with 17 bases between. The chain is built from TRBV2 and TRBJ1-2; possibly TRBD1 for D (5 bases). The sample here was PBMCs from blood, taken 12 days after vaccination. The receptor's source is a man in his fifties who received an inactivated influenza vaccine. The CDR3 region has the DNA TGTGCCAGCAGTGTATCGGCAGGGAGAGAGTACACCTTC. Encoded protein: CASSVSAGREYTF.